A single sample gave rise to the 25 T cell receptor beta chains below, sequenced in a study of T cell repertoires in aging, cancer and after chemotherapy (dated by TCRdb to about 2019). The sequencer listed for this sample is Illumina MiSeq. Rearranged TRB sequences spanning V, D and J segments were amplified by multiplex touch-down PCR using a mixed TRB-A/B primer pool. The public reads were reanalyzed by TCRdb: fastp trimming at Q25, MiXCR alignment, in-frame beta chains only. All rows with the same CDR3 protein become a single entry with the most common DNA and genes. The sample table records thousands of distinct CDR3 sequences; roughly 32% of these occur just once. The biggest ten clones account for less than 4.5% of the sample. TCR beta rearrangements were amplified from genomic DNA isolated from peripheral blood, not from sorted cells or RNA. What was sequenced was blood. Source of these receptors: a human donor in good health.

This clonotype was seen more than once but under ten times. V usage is TRBV5-4 and J usage is TRBJ2-2; a possible D gene is TRBD2 (6 bases). CDR3 length: 16 amino acids. Germline CDR1 and CDR2: SGHNT and YYREEE (reference sequence). V was clipped by 4 bases and J by 3 bases, with 16 bases between them. CDR3 region: CASSPRGGEYTGELFF. The CDR3 DNA is TGTGCCAGCAGCCCTAGGGGCGGGGAGTACACCGGGGAGCTGTTTTTT.

The chain links TRBV10-3 to TRBJ2-2, with D perhaps matching TRBD2 (7 bases). Germline CDR1 ENHRY, CDR2 SYGVKD. V was clipped by 6 bases and J by 6 bases, with 11 bases between them. This CDR3 region has 13 residues. This chain's CDR3 is CAIRKGGAGELFF. CDR3 nucleotides: TGTGCCATCAGAAAAGGGGGGGCCGGGGAGCTGTTTTTT.

This chain uses TRBV6-6 with TRBJ1-1; 8 positions match TRBD1. Trimming cost V 5 bases and J 4 bases; bases outside gene matches: 9. The CDR3 consists of 15 residues. Looked up from germline, CDR1 is MNHNY and CDR2 is SVGAGI (reference sequence). This CDR3 reads CASSRHGQGSTEAFF. The CDR3 region has the DNA TGTGCCAGCAGTCGACACGGACAGGGAAGCACTGAAGCTTTCTTT.

The V gene is TRBV7-9, the J gene TRBJ2-5; D is ambiguous. Per germline, CDR1 SEHNR and CDR2 FQNEAQ (reference sequence). V was shortened by 1 base and J by 5 bases, with 11 bases between the two germline ends. This CDR3 has 14 residues. This CDR3 reads CASSLGANSETQYF. In nucleotides, the CDR3 is TGTGCCAGCAGCTTAGGCGCTAACTCGGAGACCCAGTACTTC.

The V and J genes are TRBV20-1 and TRBJ1-2; D is undetermined. Deletions cut 0 bases from V and 2 bases from J, with 7 bases between. The germline gives CDR1 DFQATT, CDR2 SNEGSKA (reference sequence). CDR3 length: 13 amino acids. CDR3 loop: CSARDFRNYGYTF. As DNA, the CDR3 is TGCAGTGCTAGAGACTTTCGGAACTATGGCTACACCTTC.

This clonotype was picked up a small number of times. V is TRBV19 and J is TRBJ2-2; 7 bases match TRBD1. J gave up 1 base and V 4 bases, and 9 bases lay outside the gene matches. The CDR3 contains 17 residues. Germline CDR1 is LNHDA and CDR2 is SQIVND (reference sequence). The CDR3 DNA follows: TGTGCCAGTAGTAGGGCAGGGGGTCTGGGGAACACCGGGGAGCTGTTTTTT. It specifies CASSRAGGLGNTGELFF.

This clonotype was observed a few times. CDR3 sequence: CASSASTSGGADTQYF. The CDR3 coding sequence is TGTGCCAGCAGTGCCTCGACTAGCGGGGGGGCAGATACGCAGTATTTT. The chain combines TRBV6-4 with TRBJ2-3; TRBD2 aligns across 14 bases. The CDR3 is 16 residues long. V shed 4 bases, J shed 4 bases, and the junction held 4 bases outside the gene matches. The germline V gene has CDR1 MRHNA and CDR2 SNTAGT.

By share of the sample, this clonotype is medium-sized (0.01 to 0.1%). V gene TRBV18 combines with J gene TRBJ2-2; no reliable D call. CDR3 length: 13 residues. Germline values: CDR1 KGHSH, CDR2 LQKENI. V lost 3 bases and J lost 0, with 2 bases in between. CDR3 in DNA: TGTGCCAGCTCACCCCCGAACACCGGGGAGCTGTTTTTT. Its protein is CASSPPNTGELFF.

By proportion, this clonotype is large. The chain joins TRBV12-3 or TRBV12-4 to TRBJ2-2; 7 positions agree with TRBD2. The J segment lost 4 bases and the V segment lost 5 bases, leaving 10 bases of the junction unmatched. This CDR3 spans 16 amino acids. The chain's CDR3 is CASSAWEGFSTGELFF. The CDR3 DNA sequence: TGTGCCAGCAGTGCTTGGGAGGGGTTCAGCACCGGGGAGCTGTTTTTT.

The chain is built from TRBV13 and TRBJ1-6; weak D call: TRBD1 (5 bases). The CDR3 is 17 amino acids. V lost 5 bases and J 9 bases, leaving 23 bases between the germline ends. The germline gives CDR1 PRHDT, CDR2 FYEKMQ (reference sequence). The CDR3 DNA reads as TGTGCCAGCAGCCTGCCCCGGGGCCGACCCCTTGTTTCACCCCTCCACTTT. Its protein product is CASSLPRGRPLVSPLHF.

The rearrangement uses TRBV11-3 and TRBJ2-2, with a tentative D call TRBD1 (6 bases). The CDR3 sequence is 15 residues long. The V end was cut by 5 bases, the J end by 4 bases, with 14 bases between. Germline lookup yields CDR1 SGHNT and CDR2 YENEEA. The CDR3 nucleotides read TGTGCCAGCAGCGCCGGGACATCGGCCACCGGGGAGCTGTTTTTT. Its translation is CASSAGTSATGELFF.

The chain combines TRBV6-5 with TRBJ1-5; D is undetermined. CDR1 MNHEY and CDR2 SVGAGI come from the germline V gene. This CDR3 comprises 15 residues. Between the trimmed V and J ends, which lost 0 bases and 3 bases, there was a span of 9 bases. CDR3: CASSYSDGNNQPQHF. The CDR3 DNA reads as TGTGCCAGCAGTTACTCGGATGGGAACAATCAGCCCCAGCATTTT.

On this clonotype itself: Because the CDR3 is missing its conserved closing phenylalanine or tryptophan, this is likely a read error. The V call is TRBV5-4, the J call TRBJ1-2; 7 bases match TRBD1. Unmatched junction bases numbered 5, after V lost 2 bases and J lost 4 bases. Germline CDR1 is SGHNT and CDR2 is YYREEE (reference sequence). The CDR3 consists of 14 residues. CDR3 DNA: TGTGCCAGCAGCTTAGGGACAGTCTCCTATGGCTACACCTCC. Amino acids: CASSLGTVSYGYTS.

This sequence joins TRBV5-4 and TRBJ1-4; a weak D match, TRBD1 (5 bases). This CDR3 comprises 15 residues. The V and J ends lost 1 base and 1 base respectively, with 8 bases between them. Germline CDR1 reads SGHNT; CDR2 reads YYREEE (reference sequence). DNA of the CDR3: TGTGCCAGCAGCTTGCAGGGAAGAACTAATGAAAAACTGTTTTTT. This codes for CASSLQGRTNEKLFF.

This rearrangement joins TRBV7-2 to TRBJ1-6; unclear D gene. Germline V gives CDR1 SGHTA, CDR2 FQGNSA. V was trimmed by 5 bases and J by 4 bases, leaving 12 bases between them. The CDR3 loop spans 15 amino acids. CDR3 sequence reads: CASSTWTAYNSPLHF. The CDR3 DNA reads as TGTGCCAGCAGCACTTGGACGGCTTATAATTCACCCCTCCACTTT.

This clonotype is medium-sized by share. This chain uses TRBV6-5 with TRBJ2-1; tentatively, D is TRBD2 (7 bases). The ends were cut back, 5 bases at V and 0 bases at J, with 11 bases in the middle. This CDR3 comprises 15 residues. The germline V gene encodes CDR1 MNHEY and CDR2 SVGAGI. CDR3 nucleotide sequence: TGTGCCAGCAGTGTGGGAGGGGGCTCCTACAATGAGCAGTTCTTC. Its translation is CASSVGGGSYNEQFF.

The J gene is TRBJ1-1, the V gene TRBV30; the D is unclear. This CDR3 has 16 amino acids. Trimming took off 6 bases at V and 1 base at J, with 21 bases between the two ends. Germline CDR1 and CDR2: GTSNPN and SVGIG (reference sequence). CDR3 DNA: TGTGCCTGCCGTAACGAAACATGGGTCTCGAACACTGAAGCTTTCTTT. Its translation is CACRNETWVSNTEAFF.

This clonotype was detected only a few times. The V call is TRBV7-9, the J call TRBJ2-7; D possibly corresponds to TRBD1 (5 bases). CDR3 size: 12 residues. CDR1 SEHNR and CDR2 FQNEAQ come from the germline V gene (reference sequence). Trimming removed 5 bases from V and 3 bases from J, with 8 bases in between. The CDR3 DNA sequence: TGTGCCAGCAGCCCGGACAACTACGAGCAGTACTTC. Translated, it gives CASSPDNYEQYF.

The chain combines TRBV5-6 with TRBJ1-1, with D unresolved. Germline V gene sequence: CDR1 SGHDT, CDR2 YYEEEE. This CDR3 comprises 11 residues. Trimming removed 0 bases from V and 11 bases from J, with 8 bases in between. CDR3 sequence reads: CASSLGADAFF. CDR3 bases: TGTGCCAGCAGCTTGGGGGCAGATGCTTTCTTT. Combining the CDR3 with reference TRBV5-6 and TRBJ1-1 gives the whole variable domain DAGVTQSPTHLIKTRGQQVTLRCSPKSGHDTVSWYQQALGQGPQFIFQYYEEEERQRGNFPDRFSGHQFPNYSSELNVNALLLGDSALYLCASSLGADAFFGQGTRLTVV.

This clonotype was observed a few times. CDR3 sequence: CASSGRKSYNEQFF. CDR3 coding DNA: TGTGCCAGCAGCGGAAGGAAAAGCTACAATGAGCAGTTCTTC. The V and J genes are TRBV27 and TRBJ2-1; D ambiguous. V lost 6 bases to trimming and J lost 3 bases, with 12 bases between them. CDR3 length: 14 amino acids. CDR1 and CDR2 from the germline V gene are MNHEY and SMNVEV (reference sequence).

This clonotype was recorded a few times. The gene calls are TRBV6-5 and TRBJ2-2; D possibly corresponds to TRBD1 (5 bases). The V gene's germline CDR1 is MNHEY and CDR2 SVGAGI. Trimming pared 0 bases from V and 4 bases from J, leaving 12 bases between. This CDR3 spans 16 amino acids. CDR3 sequence (DNA): TGTGCCAGCAGTTACTCGAATGGGGCTGGCACCGGGGAGCTGTTTTTT. The encoded protein is CASSYSNGAGTGELFF.

This clonotype counts as medium-sized. CDR3 sequence reads: CASSYHGLAGAANTGELFF. Here the CDR3 DNA reads TGTGCCAGCAGTTACCACGGACTAGCGGGGGCTGCGAACACCGGGGAGCTGTTTTTT. The rearrangement links TRBV6-5 to TRBJ2-2; the match to TRBD2 covers 13 bases. CDR3 length: 19 amino acids. With V trimmed by 2 bases and J by 0 bases, 6 bases remained unmatched. Germline-derived CDR1 and CDR2 are MNHEY and SVGAGI.

The rearrangement links TRBV19 to TRBJ1-5, with 7 bases fitting TRBD1. In germline, CDR1 is LNHDA, CDR2 SQIVND (reference sequence). The J segment lost 3 bases and the V segment lost 7 bases, leaving 3 bases of the junction unmatched. The CDR3 has 13 amino acids. In DNA form, the CDR3 reads TGTGCCAGTAACGACAGGGCCAATCAGCCCCAGCATTTT. Translation: CASNDRANQPQHF.

In its sample, this clonotype was seen once. This sequence joins TRBV11-2 and TRBJ1-5; D remains ambiguous. Per the germline V gene, CDR1 is SGHAT and CDR2 is FQNNGV. This CDR3 contains 15 residues. V lost 5 bases and J 2 bases, leaving 13 bases between the germline ends. This chain's CDR3 is CASSLGRDRNQPQHF. In DNA form, the CDR3 reads TGTGCCAGCAGCCTGGGTCGGGATCGCAATCAGCCCCAGCATTTT.

The V call is TRBV7-4, the J call TRBJ2-3; 7 bases map to TRBD2. CDR3 length: 13 amino acids. V lost 3 bases, J lost 5 bases, and 2 bases stayed unmatched. Looked up from germline, CDR1 is SGHVT and CDR2 is SQSDAQ. The CDR3 is CASSFWGGDTQYF. The CDR3 bases are TGTGCCAGCAGCTTTTGGGGGGGAGATACGCAGTATTTT.